These 30 T cell receptor beta chains were sequenced from one sample in a study of T cells in Graves' hyperthyroidism and ophthalmopathy. From RNA transcripts, TCR beta CDR3 regions were amplified. The HTBI set primed first-round TCR CDR3 RT-PCR. TCRdb itself ran the multiplex PCR reads through MiXCR, one entry per CDR3 protein. The sample yields 20,000 to 30,000 distinct CDR3 sequences, under 55% seen once. Material: blood. These receptor sequences come from a middle-aged woman with Graves' hyperthyroidism that later progressed to Graves' ophthalmopathy.

By share of the sample, this clonotype is medium-sized. The V gene is TRBV15, the J gene TRBJ2-2, with 15 bases matching TRBD2. The CDR3 runs to 16 residues. In germline, CDR1 is LNHNV, CDR2 YYDKDF (reference sequence). V lost 5 bases, J lost 9 bases, and 7 bases stayed unmatched. The CDR3 protein is CATSGWTSGRARELFF. CDR3 bases: TGTGCCACCAGCGGATGGACTAGCGGGAGGGCCAGGGAGCTGTTTTTT.

The V gene is TRBV24-1, the J gene TRBJ2-7; 7 bases match TRBD2. Germline CDR1 KGHDR, CDR2 SFDVKD. This CDR3 contains 16 residues. Germline trimming cut 5 bases from V and 2 bases from J; bases unmatched to any gene: 11. CDR3 loop: CATSAYSPGGTYEQYF. The DNA of the CDR3 is TGTGCCACCAGTGCCTATTCCCCGGGAGGCACCTACGAGCAGTACTTC.

This chain uses TRBV20-1 with TRBJ2-3; D possibly corresponds to TRBD2 (6 bases). The germline gives CDR1 DFQATT, CDR2 SNEGSKA (reference sequence). Trimming left V 5 bases short and J 0 bases short, with 9 bases between. The CDR3 is 13 residues long. The CDR3 loop reads CSAWDSSTDTQYF. The CDR3 DNA is TGCAGTGCTTGGGACTCGAGCACAGATACGCAGTATTTT.

This clonotype was counted ten times or more. The chain recombines TRBV14 with TRBJ1-5; D unresolved. V was cut by 1 base and J by 3 bases, with 19 bases left in between. The CDR3 spans 18 residues. Germline-derived CDR1 and CDR2 are SGHDN and FVKESK. As DNA, the CDR3 is TGTGCCAGCAGCCAAGTTTTGAATAGTCGGTCCCTCAATCAGCCCCAGCATTTT. Translating gives CASSQVLNSRSLNQPQHF. The full variable domain, in which reference TRBV14 and TRBJ1-5 provide the parts outside the CDR3, is EAGVTQFPSHSVIEKGQTVTLRCDPISGHDNLYWYRRVMGKEIKFLLHFVKESKQDESGMPNNRFLAERTGGTYSTLKVQPAELEDSGVYFCASSQVLNSRSLNQPQHFGDGTRLSIL.

The rearrangement uses TRBV20-1 and TRBJ2-7; TRBD1 might be the D (5 bases). V dropped 5 bases and J dropped 0 bases, with 14 bases sitting between them. The CDR3 length is 14 residues. In germline, CDR1 is DFQATT, CDR2 SNEGSKA (reference sequence). The CDR3 spells CSAWGDTYSYEQYF. In DNA form, the CDR3 reads TGCAGTGCTTGGGGCGACACCTACTCCTACGAGCAGTACTTC.

The J gene is TRBJ1-5, the V gene TRBV19; 7 bases are a match to TRBD1. Germline V gene lookup returns CDR1 LNHDA and CDR2 SQIVND (reference sequence). V lost 9 bases to trimming and J lost 5 bases; unmatched junction nucleotides: 10. This CDR3 has 14 residues. CDR3 loop: CASEGQVSYQPQHF. The CDR3 nucleotides read TGTGCCAGCGAAGGACAGGTTTCTTATCAGCCCCAGCATTTT.

The rearrangement links TRBV19 to TRBJ1-1; D might be TRBD1 (6 bases). This CDR3 has 14 amino acids. The V and J ends lost 7 bases and 2 bases respectively, with 14 bases between them. Germline CDR1 reads LNHDA; CDR2 reads SQIVND (reference sequence). CDR3 amino acids: CASNRGPINTEAFF. CDR3 DNA: TGTGCCAGTAACCGGGGGCCTATAAACACTGAAGCTTTCTTT.

The V and J genes are TRBV20-1 and TRBJ2-3; 12 nucleotides match TRBD2. The V segment lost 5 bases and the J segment 2 bases; nucleotides outside the gene matches: 2. Germline CDR1 is DFQATT and CDR2 is SNEGSKA (reference sequence). This CDR3 spans 14 amino acids. The CDR3 nucleotides read TGCAGTGCTCTAGCGGGAGGGCACACAGATACGCAGTATTTT. The encoded protein is CSALAGGHTDTQYF.

This clonotype was counted ten times or more. This may stem from a read error, because a much larger clone lies one nucleotide away. V and J are TRBV20-1 and TRBJ2-7, with 10 bases matching TRBD1. The CDR3 is 14 residues long. Per germline, CDR1 DFQATT and CDR2 SNEGSKA (reference sequence). This CDR3 is CTARRDRGSYEQYF. In DNA, the CDR3 is TGCACTGCCCGCCGGGACAGGGGCTCCTACGAGCAGTACTTC.

The chain uses TRBV20-1 and TRBJ2-7, with 7 bases lining up with TRBD1. Germline loops: CDR1 DFQATT, CDR2 SNEGSKA (reference sequence). There are 14 residues in the CDR3. Trimming cost V 3 bases and J 3 bases; bases outside gene matches: 8. CDR3 coding DNA: TGCAGTGCTAGCCCCTCGGGACAGCACTACGAGCAGTACTTC. Its translation is CSASPSGQHYEQYF.

The chain combines TRBV19 with TRBJ2-1; 8 nucleotides agree with TRBD1. The CDR3 is 16 residues long. Germline V gene lookup returns CDR1 LNHDA and CDR2 SQIVND (reference sequence). V shed 3 bases and J 4 bases; nucleotides not matched to a gene: 8. The CDR3 region is CASSIRTGRVYNEQFF. CDR3 nucleotides: TGTGCCAGTAGTATCAGGACAGGGCGGGTTTACAATGAGCAGTTCTTC.

The V gene is TRBV29-1, the J gene TRBJ1-2, with TRBD1 identical over 8 bases. The CDR3 is 12 amino acids. Germline lookup yields CDR1 SQVTM and CDR2 ANQGSEA. Trimming at V came to 4 bases and at J to 7 bases, leaving 5 bases not matched to a gene. The CDR3 bases are TGCAGCGTTGCTTCAGGGGGCGCTGGCTACACCTTC. Translating gives CSVASGGAGYTF.

The chain couples TRBV7-2 to TRBJ1-3; no firm D call. Germline lookup yields CDR1 SGHTA and CDR2 FQGNSA. This CDR3 contains 16 residues. Trimming took off 1 base at V and 0 bases at J, with 10 bases between the two ends. The CDR3 reads CASSLGVLYSGNTIYF. The CDR3 DNA follows: TGTGCCAGCAGCTTAGGGGTTCTCTACTCTGGAAACACCATATATTTT.

V usage is TRBV11-2 and J usage is TRBJ2-7; D gene unclear. CDR1 is SGHAT, CDR2 FQNNGV, per germline. The CDR3 contains 13 residues. V lost 5 bases to trimming and J lost 3 bases, with 11 bases between them. The CDR3 spells CASSRATDYEQYF. CDR3 nucleotides: TGTGCCAGCAGCCGCGCAACGGACTACGAGCAGTACTTC.

The chain joins TRBV20-1 to TRBJ2-2, with D possibly matching TRBD2 (6 bases). The CDR3 is 16 amino acids. V dropped 0 bases and J dropped 1 base, with 12 bases sitting between them. The germline V gene has CDR1 DFQATT and CDR2 SNEGSKA (reference sequence). CDR3 sequence: CSARDILAGNTGELFF. CDR3 sequence (DNA): TGCAGTGCTAGAGATATACTAGCAGGGAACACCGGGGAGCTGTTTTTT.

The chain combines TRBV28 with TRBJ2-7; no definite D call. The germline V gene encodes CDR1 MDHEN and CDR2 SYDVKM. The length of the CDR3 is 12 residues. The V gene lost 3 bases and the J gene lost 2 bases, with 5 bases spanning the gap. The CDR3 loop is CASSFTTYEQYF. In DNA form, the CDR3 reads TGTGCCAGCAGTTTCACTACCTACGAGCAGTACTTC.

The chain employs TRBV6-1 and TRBJ1-3; 9 bases align to TRBD1. From germline, CDR1 is MNHNS and CDR2 SASEGT. The CDR3 contains 15 residues. V dropped 3 bases and J dropped 8; count of bases not matched to a gene: 8. CDR3 in amino acids: CASSEGQGYGYTIYF. DNA of the CDR3: TGTGCCAGCAGTGAGGGACAGGGATATGGCTACACCATATATTTT.

The chain joins TRBV6-5 to TRBJ1-2; D not certain. CDR3 length equals 15 residues. Per germline, CDR1 MNHEY and CDR2 SVGAGI. The V gene lost 6 bases and the J gene lost 2 bases, with 16 bases spanning the gap. The CDR3 DNA follows: TGTGCCAGCAGCCTAACCGAGGGTTCAAACTATGGCTACACCTTC. Translated, it gives CASSLTEGSNYGYTF.

The rearrangement uses TRBV6-1 and TRBJ2-3; weak D call: TRBD2 (7 bases). Germline CDR1 MNHNS, CDR2 SASEGT. The CDR3 sequence is 15 residues long. V shed 5 bases and J shed 5 bases, with 17 bases lying between them. The DNA for the CDR3 is TGTGCCAGCAGTAACCGAGGACTAGGGGGAGATACGCAGTATTTT. It yields the protein CASSNRGLGGDTQYF.

In its sample, this clonotype was seen many times. This sequence joins TRBV28 and TRBJ2-5; D ambiguous. The CDR3 runs 15 residues. V lost 3 bases and J 1 base, leaving 12 bases between the germline ends. Germline CDR1 and CDR2: MDHEN and SYDVKM. This CDR3 is CASSFPSVSQETQYF. In DNA form, the CDR3 reads TGTGCCAGCAGTTTCCCTTCCGTATCCCAAGAGACCCAGTACTTC.

With regard to this clonotype: A much larger clone sits a single nucleotide away, making a read error possible. The V gene is TRBV6-5, the J gene TRBJ2-1; 10 positions match TRBD2. V dropped 6 bases and J dropped 9; count of bases not matched to a gene: 8. The CDR3 loop spans 14 amino acids. Germline assignment: CDR1 MNHEY and CDR2 SVGAGI. The CDR3 here is CASSASGSIGEQFF. CDR3 DNA: TGTGCCAGCAGCGCTAGCGGGAGTATAGGTGAGCAGTTCTTC.

The CDR3 loop reads CASSYFSGTNYGYTF. The CDR3 coding sequence is TGTGCCAGCAGCTACTTTTCGGGTACTAACTATGGCTACACCTTC. The chain carries TRBV7-2 and TRBJ1-2, with D hard to call. Trimming left V 4 bases short and J 0 bases short, with 12 bases between. The CDR3 is made up of 15 amino acids. Looked up from germline, CDR1 is SGHTA and CDR2 is FQGNSA.

This clonotype was detected ten times or more. V usage is TRBV27 and J usage is TRBJ2-1; 9 nucleotides agree with TRBD2. This CDR3 has 14 amino acids. CDR1 and CDR2 from the germline V gene are MNHEY and SMNVEV (reference sequence). With V trimmed by 5 bases and J by 9 bases, 8 bases remained unmatched. CDR3 nucleotide sequence: TGTGCCAGCAGTCCAGCGGGAGGCCCGGGTGAGCAGTTCTTC. This encodes CASSPAGGPGEQFF.

By sample fraction, this clonotype is medium-sized. The chain employs TRBV10-3 and TRBJ2-3; a possible D gene is TRBD2 (6 bases). V lost 3 bases, J lost 0 bases, and 10 bases lay in between. The CDR3 totals 15 residues. Germline CDR1 reads ENHRY; CDR2 reads SYGVKD. The CDR3 reads CAISDHGTSTDTQYF. The DNA of the CDR3 is TGTGCCATCAGTGATCACGGGACTAGCACAGATACGCAGTATTTT.

This clonotype was counted once. The conserved closing phenylalanine or tryptophan is absent in this CDR3, likely reflecting a read error. No DNA is shown, since the ends of the CDR3 on it are uncertain; the CDR3 is the one TCRdb lists. J is TRBJ1-5 and V is TRBV6-1; the table's D call of TRBD1 was not tested on the DNA. The CDR3 contains 15 residues when both ends are counted. Germline V gene sequence: CDR1 MNHNS, CDR2 SASEGT. The chain's CDR3 is CASSEGEGYSQPQRS.

The V and J genes are TRBV24-1 and TRBJ2-2; tentative D call: TRBD2 (6 bases). Between the trimmed V and J ends, which lost 1 base and 9 bases, there was a span of 11 bases. This CDR3 comprises 14 residues. From germline, CDR1 is KGHDR and CDR2 SFDVKD. In DNA, the CDR3 is TGTGCCACCAGTGATTTTAGGAGGGCCTGGGAGCTGTTTTTT. Translation gives CATSDFRRAWELFF.

This chain links TRBV2 with TRBJ1-2; D unresolved. Germline lookup yields CDR1 SNHLY and CDR2 FYNNEI. The CDR3 contains 15 residues. V lost 7 bases and J 6 bases, leaving 21 bases between the germline ends. CDR3 coding DNA: TGTGCCAGCATTCAGGACGAAACCCCCTCGAATGGCTACACCTTC. The encoded protein is CASIQDETPSNGYTF.

This clonotype appeared a few times. The J gene is TRBJ1-2, the V gene TRBV6-1; the D is unclear. The V end was cut by 6 bases, the J end by 6 bases, with 5 bases between. This CDR3 spans 10 amino acids. Germline V CDR1 and CDR2: MNHNS, SASEGT. The CDR3 is CASREDGYTF. The CDR3 DNA reads as TGTGCCAGCAGGGAGGATGGCTACACCTTC.

The chain is built from TRBV9 and TRBJ2-1, with a tentative D call TRBD1 (6 bases). CDR3 length equals 15 residues. Germline assignment: CDR1 SGDLS and CDR2 YYNGEE. V was clipped by 1 base and J by 4 bases, with 12 bases between them. CDR3 in amino acids: CASSVSDRIYNEQFF. For the CDR3, the DNA is TGTGCCAGCAGCGTAAGCGACAGGATTTACAATGAGCAGTTCTTC.

This clonotype is labeled as medium-sized. The V and J genes are TRBV10-3 and TRBJ2-3, with 8 bases fitting TRBD2. This CDR3 is built from 14 residues. Per germline, CDR1 ENHRY and CDR2 SYGVKD. With 6 bases clipped from V and 3 bases from J, the junction kept 5 bases outside the gene matches. CDR3 DNA sequence: TGTGCCATCAGGGGCGGGGGGAATACAGATACGCAGTATTTT. Amino acid sequence: CAIRGGGNTDTQYF.